The 2 T cell receptor beta chains listed next were all sequenced from one sample in a study of blood T cell repertoires in COVID-19. Clones were read by immunoSEQ multiplex PCR, and TCRdb kept only the in-frame ones, dropping some. The table includes more than 200,000 clones, 88% detected once. The sequenced sample was peripheral blood. These receptors were obtained from a woman aged 60 to 75 with acute or convalescent COVID-19.

CDR3: CASSSFAGKGGYGYTF. In DNA form, the CDR3 reads TGTGCCAGCAGTTCCTTTGCGGGCAAGGGCGGCTATGGCTACACCTTC. V usage is TRBV6-6 and J usage is TRBJ1-2, with no clear D. The CDR3 spans 16 residues. Germline assignment: CDR1 MNHNY and CDR2 SVGAGI (reference sequence). V lost 4 bases to trimming and J lost 4 bases, with 19 bases between them.

The genes are TRBV7-3 and TRBJ2-5, with 11 bases that match TRBD1. V shed 3 bases and J 3 bases; nucleotides not matched to a gene: 0. The germline gives CDR1 SGHTA, CDR2 FQGTGA. The length of the CDR3 is 14 residues. The CDR3 bases are TGTGCCAGCAGCTTGGGACAGGGGGAAGAGACCCAGTACTTC. Its translation is CASSLGQGEETQYF.